The TCR beta chain under discussion was sequenced for a study of shared clonotypes between healthy human individuals. Whole-study context: The study drew on a couple of women and a few men aged 18 to 49 as donors. Per donor, three plates held CD4 naive cells, three held CD4 memory, two held CD8 naive and one held CD8 memory. Study results and limitations: Memory subsets generally showed smaller estimated richness than naive subsets did.

Sequencing was performed with immunoSEQ multiplex PCR; in TCRdb, only in-frame clones are kept and a portion is missing. The table lists about 2.4 million clones, 90% to 95% of them singletons. Germline values: CDR1 MNHNS, CDR2 SASEGT. The CDR3 length is 15 residues. Trimming removed 2 bases from V and 5 bases from J; junction bases left unmatched: 7. Notes on this clone: As yet, its antigen is unknown.

The receptor was isolated from a man between 18 and 35 years old in good health. Some clones in this sample may be carry-over from other donors' samples. The chain couples TRBV6-1 to TRBJ2-3; 7 nucleotides align to TRBD2. What was sequenced was naive CD4+ T cells from PBMCs. Sample subset: CD45RA+ positively selected. DNA of the CDR3: TGTGCCAGCAGTGAAATGGCGGGGGAACTAGATACGCAGTATTTT. Translating gives CASSEMAGELDTQYF.